Each of the 20 T cell receptor beta chains below was sequenced from the same sample in a study of T cells after yellow fever vaccination. TCRdb used MiXCR to reprocess the 5' RACE reads, holding one entry per CDR3 protein. The sample holds just under 600,000 distinct CDR3 sequences; roughly 14% are singletons and the top ten take more than 13%. Here the sequenced sample was PBMCs, taken on the day of the yellow fever booster vaccination. All receptors derive from a man aged 25 to 45 who received the YFV17D yellow fever vaccine.

This chain links TRBV7-2 with TRBJ2-7; possibly TRBD1 for D (5 bases). Germline CDR1 reads SGHTA; CDR2 reads FQGNSA. The V end was cut by 2 bases, the J end by 5 bases, with 16 bases between. There are 15 residues in the CDR3. The CDR3 region has the DNA TGTGCCAGCAGCTTAACCCAGACAGAAATGAACGAGCAGTACTTC. Protein sequence: CASSLTQTEMNEQYF.

This chain connects TRBV5-1 to TRBJ2-1, with 7 nucleotides matching TRBD1. J was trimmed by 5 bases and V by 0 bases; bases with no gene match: 2. The CDR3 covers 14 residues. Per the germline V gene, CDR1 is SGHRS and CDR2 is YFSETQ. The DNA of the CDR3 is TGCGCCAGCAGCTTGGAACAGGGGAACAATGAGCAGTTCTTC. It codes for CASSLEQGNNEQFF.

The chain is built from TRBV7-7 and TRBJ2-7; possible D gene TRBD2, 6 bases. Between the trimmed V and J ends, which lost 2 bases and 6 bases, there was a span of 11 bases. The germline V gene encodes CDR1 SSHAT and CDR2 FNYEAQ (reference sequence). The CDR3 runs to 13 residues. DNA for the CDR3: TGTGCCAGCAGCTTAATTTTCGGGGGCGAGCAGTACTTC. This translates into CASSLIFGGEQYF.

This clonotype was counted ten times or more. The chain combines TRBV5-1 with TRBJ2-3; D possibly corresponds to TRBD2 (6 bases). Trimming removed 4 bases at V and 0 bases at J, with 15 bases between. The CDR3 runs 16 residues. Germline-derived CDR1 and CDR2 are SGHRS and YFSETQ. CDR3 DNA: TGCGCCAGCAGCCTGACCAGTGGGACTAGCACAGATACGCAGTATTTT. Amino acid sequence: CASSLTSGTSTDTQYF.

This chain connects TRBV15 to TRBJ2-2, with 11 bases that match TRBD2. CDR1 is LNHNV and CDR2 is YYDKDF in the germline V gene (reference sequence). CDR3 length: 16 amino acids. The J segment lost 6 bases and the V segment lost 0 bases, leaving 3 bases of the junction unmatched. CDR3 region: CATSRELAGGAGELFF. In nucleotides, the CDR3 is TGTGCCACCAGCAGAGAATTAGCGGGAGGGGCCGGGGAGCTGTTTTTT.

This clonotype showed up just a few times. V is TRBV20-1 and J is TRBJ2-3; 14 bases line up with TRBD2. With V trimmed by 3 bases and J by 1 base, 3 bases remained unmatched. This CDR3 has 16 residues. Germline V gives CDR1 DFQATT, CDR2 SNEGSKA (reference sequence). The CDR3 sequence is CSARTSGRVGTDTQYF. In DNA, the CDR3 is TGCAGTGCTAGGACTAGCGGGAGGGTTGGCACAGATACGCAGTATTTT.

The table lists this clonotype with a few counts. The CDR3 is CASSVVGSRGYTF. For the CDR3, the DNA is TGTGCCAGCAGCGTTGTTGGATCAAGGGGCTACACCTTC. The rearrangement uses TRBV9 and TRBJ1-2, with D uncertain. This CDR3 is 13 amino acids long. With 2 bases removed from V and 8 bases from J, the gap between germline ends came to 13 bases. The germline gives CDR1 SGDLS, CDR2 YYNGEE.

V is TRBV6-1 and J is TRBJ1-4, with D unresolved. Per the germline V gene, CDR1 is MNHNS and CDR2 is SASEGT. V was clipped by 6 bases and J by 7 bases, with 18 bases between them. The CDR3 sequence is 15 residues long. For the CDR3, the DNA is TGTGCCAGCAGACCCATGGGCGGGTTGGGTGAAAAACTGTTTTTT. It encodes CASRPMGGLGEKLFF.

The rearrangement uses TRBV12-3 or TRBV12-4 and TRBJ2-7; D is unresolved. Trimming removed 0 bases at V and 1 base at J, with 7 bases between. There are 14 residues in the CDR3. In DNA, the CDR3 is TGTGCCAGCAGTTTAGCTCCTCATTCCTACGAGCAGTACTTC. Residues: CASSLAPHSYEQYF.

The table lists this clonotype with a few counts. The CDR3 coding sequence is TGTGCCAGCAGCTCCCGGAGGGGGGACAATGAGCAGTTCTTC. Encoded protein: CASSSRRGDNEQFF. This rearrangement joins TRBV11-2 to TRBJ2-1, with D perhaps TRBD1 or TRBD2 (6 bases each). The CDR3 runs to 14 residues. Trimming shortened V by 4 bases and J by 5 bases, and 12 bases separated the two germline ends. CDR1 and CDR2 from the germline V gene are SGHAT and FQNNGV.

This clonotype has just a few counts. The V and J genes are TRBV5-1 and TRBJ1-5, with D possibly matching TRBD1 (5 bases). Trimming took off 4 bases at V and 1 base at J, with 12 bases between the two ends. Germline loops: CDR1 SGHRS, CDR2 YFSETQ. The CDR3 runs 15 residues. In DNA form, the CDR3 reads TGCGCCAGCAGCCCGACGGGACCCAGCAATCAGCCCCAGCATTTT. Amino acid sequence: CASSPTGPSNQPQHF.

The V gene is TRBV20-1, the J gene TRBJ2-4; D is perhaps TRBD2 (5 bases). This CDR3 spans 18 amino acids. Between the trimmed V and J ends, which lost 0 bases and 2 bases, there was a span of 20 bases. Per germline, CDR1 DFQATT and CDR2 SNEGSKA (reference sequence). The CDR3, as DNA: TGCAGTGCTAGAGATCAAGAGCGGTACGCCCCCTCCAAAAACATTCAGTACTTC. It codes for CSARDQERYAPSKNIQYF.

The chain carries TRBV20-1 and TRBJ1-1; 10 bases line up with TRBD1. J lost 13 bases, V lost 2 bases, and 7 bases had no gene match. The CDR3 has 12 amino acids. The germline CDR1 and CDR2 sequences are DFQATT and SNEGSKA (reference sequence). The CDR3 is CSARRGTGAVFF. For the CDR3, the DNA is TGCAGTGCTAGAAGAGGGACAGGGGCAGTTTTCTTT.

The rearrangement joins TRBV18 to TRBJ2-7; 8 positions match TRBD2. The length of the CDR3 is 15 residues. V was clipped by 2 bases and J by 6 bases; unmatched bases: 9. The germline V gene has CDR1 KGHSH and CDR2 LQKENI. The DNA for the CDR3 is TGTGCCAGCTCACCAAGCCCAGCGGGAGTCTCCGAGCAGTACTTC. It is translated as CASSPSPAGVSEQYF.

This clonotype occurred a few times. This chain connects TRBV20-1 to TRBJ2-2; D may be TRBD2 (5 bases). V lost 0 bases and J 8 bases, leaving 13 bases between the germline ends. CDR3 length equals 14 residues. Germline V CDR1 and CDR2: DFQATT, SNEGSKA (reference sequence). The CDR3 bases are TGCAGTGCTAGAGACCGGACTGCTAGAGGGGAGCTGTTTTTT. Protein: CSARDRTARGELFF.

CDR3 residues: CSARRSDTQYF. The CDR3 DNA sequence: TGCAGTGCAAGGCGGTCCGATACGCAGTATTTT. V is TRBV20-1 and J is TRBJ2-3; D unclear. In germline, CDR1 is DFQATT, CDR2 SNEGSKA (reference sequence). Trimming took off 6 bases at V and 6 bases at J, with 10 bases between the two ends. The CDR3 sequence is 11 residues long.

This clonotype was observed a few times. The chain has TRBV9 and TRBJ1-2, with a weak D call TRBD1 (6 bases). The germline V gene encodes CDR1 SGDLS and CDR2 YYNGEE. The CDR3 has 15 amino acids. Trimming left V 0 bases short and J 8 bases short, with 17 bases between. This CDR3 reads CASSVAAGELGGYTF. DNA of the CDR3: TGTGCCAGCAGCGTAGCGGCAGGGGAGCTCGGAGGCTACACCTTC.

The V call is TRBV7-8, the J call TRBJ2-1, with D perhaps TRBD1 or TRBD2 (5 bases each). This CDR3 has 17 residues. Trimming removed 1 base at V and 6 bases at J, with 19 bases between. Germline V CDR1 and CDR2: SGHVS, FQNEAQ. CDR3 bases: TGTGCCAGCAGCTTAGAGTTGGGGGACCTAGCCACCAATGAGCAGTTCTTC. Its translation is CASSLELGDLATNEQFF.

The J gene is TRBJ2-7, the V gene TRBV7-9, with TRBD2 matching over 8 bases. Germline V lookup: CDR1 SEHNR, CDR2 FQNEAQ (reference sequence). The V segment lost 4 bases and the J segment 7 bases; nucleotides outside the gene matches: 12. The CDR3 is made up of 15 amino acids. CDR3 amino acids: CASSSSGGGKGEQYF. Written as DNA, the CDR3 is TGTGCCAGCAGCTCATCCGGGGGGGGAAAAGGGGAGCAGTACTTC.

This clonotype was picked up a small number of times. The chain combines TRBV20-1 with TRBJ1-3, with unresolved D. V was cut by 4 bases and J by 2 bases, with 12 bases left in between. CDR1 is DFQATT and CDR2 is SNEGSKA in the germline V gene (reference sequence). The CDR3 totals 14 residues. CDR3 DNA: TGCAGTGCTATCCTGCTTATGGCTGGAAACACCATATATTTT. The encoded protein is CSAILLMAGNTIYF.